The T cell receptor (beta chain) described here comes from a study of T cells in Graves' hyperthyroidism and ophthalmopathy. Study-wide findings and caveats: In the blood, most expanded thyroid clonotypes above 0.001 appeared as well.

This clonotype has a count of ten or more. What it binds is unknown. The TCR beta CDR3 regions underwent amplification using RNA transcripts as the source. A first-round RT-PCR of the TCR CDR3 used the HTBI primer set. A single record per CDR3 protein comes from TCRdb applying MiXCR to the multiplex PCR reads. The data hold roughly 420,000 distinct CDR3 sequences, with approximately 14% observed a single time. V was cut by 6 bases and J by 6 bases, with 8 bases left in between. The CDR3 covers 11 residues. The germline V gene encodes CDR1 SNHLY and CDR2 FYNNEI. Diagnoses were established using clinical symptoms, serum thyroxine and TRAb, thyroid ultrasound and orbital computed tomography. Under 12 ml fresh peripheral blood yielded the PBMCs.

This clonotype was obtained from a woman younger than 30 with Graves' hyperthyroidism. This chain uses TRBV2 with TRBJ1-1; D unresolved. The material sequenced was blood. Written as DNA, the CDR3 is TGTGCCAGCAGCATACGCGCTGAAGCTTTCTTT. Translation: CASSIRAEAFF.